This T cell receptor beta chain was found in a study of blood T cell repertoires in COVID-19. Here immunoSEQ multiplex PCR was the method, and the copy in TCRdb shows in-frame clones only, minus some. This sample has some 130,000 clones, with roughly 86% found just once. Trimming left V 1 base short and J 7 bases short, with 6 bases between. The V gene's germline CDR1 is SGHRS and CDR2 YFSETQ. CDR3 length equals 12 residues. A note on this clone: Other DNA sequences in this specimen translate into the identical CDR3.

This clonotype originated in an older woman with acute or convalescent COVID-19. Sample: peripheral blood. The chain carries TRBV5-1 and TRBJ2-1; no definite D call. The CDR3, as DNA: TGCGCCAGCAGCTTGTTCCGGAATGAGCAGTTCTTC. Translating gives CASSLFRNEQFF. Complete variable domain (other parts from reference TRBV5-1 and TRBJ2-1): KAGVTQTPRYLIKTRGQQVTLSCSPISGHRSVSWYQQTPGQGLQFLFEYFSETQRNKGNFPGRFSGRQFSNSRSEMNVSTLELGDSALYLCASSLFRNEQFFGPGTRLTVL.